The next 18 T cell receptor beta chains were all read from a single sample in a study of neoadjuvant nivolumab and ipilimumab in lung cancer. Only in-frame clones appear in the TCRdb table, and some are missing; sequencing was by immunoSEQ multiplex PCR. The table lists roughly 49,000 clones, about 89% of them singletons. The sample here was blood, taken before neoadjuvant nivolumab, alone or with ipilimumab. The receptors originated from an adult with non-small cell lung cancer. Some clones in this sample may be carry-over from other donors' samples.

The V gene is TRBV30, the J gene TRBJ1-4, with 7 bases aligning to TRBD1. The CDR3 runs 15 residues. V trimming: 6 bases; J trimming: 7 bases; junction bases outside the gene matches: 14. Germline assignment: CDR1 GTSNPN and CDR2 SVGIG (reference sequence). CDR3 sequence (DNA): TGTGCCTGCAGGGGGGTGGGTTTGAGCCCTGAAAAACTGTTTTTT. Its translation is CACRGVGLSPEKLFF. The complete variable domain, with remaining parts taken from reference TRBV30 and TRBJ1-4, reads SQTIHQWPATLVQPVGSPLSLECTVEGTSNPNLYWYRQAAGRGLQLLFYSVGIGQISSEVPQNLSASRPQDRQFILSSKKLLLSDSGFYLCACRGVGLSPEKLFFGSGTQLSVL.

J is TRBJ1-1 and V is TRBV30; D call uncertain. Trimming pared 0 bases from V and 0 bases from J, leaving 5 bases between. The CDR3 extends over 13 amino acids. Germline values: CDR1 GTSNPN, CDR2 SVGIG (reference sequence). This CDR3 is CAWSVWLNTEAFF. The CDR3 region has the DNA TGTGCCTGGAGTGTATGGTTGAACACTGAAGCTTTCTTT.

V gene TRBV6-1 combines with J gene TRBJ1-2; tentative D call: TRBD1 (6 bases). The germline CDR1 and CDR2 sequences are MNHNS and SASEGT. The CDR3 consists of 15 residues. Trimming stripped 6 bases from V and 3 bases from J, with 17 bases between. The CDR3 sequence is CASRAGTGNDYGYTF. CDR3 bases: TGTGCCAGCAGGGCTGGTACAGGGAACGACTATGGCTACACCTTC.

The rearrangement links TRBV6-5 to TRBJ1-4; D call uncertain. Germline V gene lookup returns CDR1 MNHEY and CDR2 SVGAGI. The CDR3 covers 15 residues. V was pared by 5 bases and J by 3 bases, with 13 bases between. The CDR3 nucleotides read TGTGCCAGCAGTGGGTCCTCAGGTTCTAATGAAAAACTGTTTTTT. Protein sequence: CASSGSSGSNEKLFF.

The chain recombines TRBV6-4 with TRBJ2-7, with 12 positions matching TRBD2. The CDR3 loop spans 15 amino acids. V was pared by 5 bases and J by 1 base, with 3 bases of the junction left unmatched. Germline CDR1 and CDR2: MRHNA and SNTAGT. CDR3 DNA sequence: TGTGCCAGCAGTCAAGGACTAGCGGGATCCTACGAGCAGTACTTC. Protein: CASSQGLAGSYEQYF.

The V and J genes are TRBV6-1 and TRBJ1-5; D not resolved. The CDR3 sequence is 14 residues long. Deletions cut 7 bases from V and 6 bases from J, with 16 bases between. Germline V gives CDR1 MNHNS, CDR2 SASEGT. CDR3 amino acids: CASKDPRWGQPQHF. CDR3 bases: TGTGCCAGCAAGGACCCTCGATGGGGTCAGCCCCAGCATTTT.

J is TRBJ2-5 and V is TRBV15; 16 bases fit TRBD2. Germline values: CDR1 LNHNV, CDR2 YYDKDF (reference sequence). This CDR3 has 17 residues. V lost 5 bases to trimming and J lost 5 bases; unmatched junction nucleotides: 8. The CDR3 loop is CATSPGLAGGRWETQYF. The CDR3 nucleotides read TGTGCCACCAGCCCGGGACTAGCGGGAGGGAGGTGGGAGACCCAGTACTTC.

The rearrangement uses TRBV6-1 and TRBJ1-3; no clear D gene. This CDR3 comprises 13 residues. V was clipped by 2 bases and J by 6 bases, with 8 bases between them. CDR1 is MNHNS, CDR2 SASEGT, per germline. The DNA of the CDR3 is TGTGCCAGCAGTGAATACAGACAAAACACCATATATTTT. Its protein is CASSEYRQNTIYF.

The chain employs TRBV6-1 and TRBJ1-1; D is ambiguous. Trimming left V 4 bases short and J 8 bases short, with 14 bases between. Germline-derived CDR1 and CDR2 are MNHNS and SASEGT. CDR3 size: 13 residues. CDR3 region: CASSATIGSEAFF. CDR3 nucleotide sequence: TGTGCCAGCAGTGCCACCATCGGAAGCGAAGCTTTCTTT.

This rearrangement joins TRBV7-9 to TRBJ2-2, with D possibly being TRBD1 (5 bases). Trimming left V 3 bases short and J 2 bases short, with 10 bases between. Germline assignment: CDR1 SEHNR and CDR2 FQNEAQ (reference sequence). The CDR3 spans 15 residues. CDR3 region: CASSFHQGNTGELFF. The CDR3 nucleotides are TGTGCCAGCAGCTTCCACCAGGGAAACACCGGGGAGCTGTTTTTT.

V gene TRBV6-1 combines with J gene TRBJ2-7, with TRBD2 matching over 10 bases. Per the germline V gene, CDR1 is MNHNS and CDR2 is SASEGT. V lost 9 bases, J lost 6 bases, and 14 bases stayed unmatched. The CDR3 loop spans 15 amino acids. The CDR3 is CASLAGENGRPEQYF. The CDR3 bases are TGTGCCAGTCTAGCGGGAGAAAACGGTCGACCCGAGCAGTACTTC.

This clone is a singleton in its sample. This chain links TRBV12-5 with TRBJ1-1; perhaps TRBD1 as D (5 bases). The CDR3 is 16 residues long. With 5 bases removed from V and 1 base from J, the gap between germline ends came to 17 bases. Germline loops: CDR1 LGHNT, CDR2 FRNRAP. Here the CDR3 reads CASGPGAGKANTEAFF. CDR3 nucleotides: TGTGCTAGTGGTCCCGGGGCAGGCAAGGCGAACACTGAAGCTTTCTTT.

The V call is TRBV18, the J call TRBJ2-7; D is possibly TRBD2 (5 bases). The CDR3 sequence is 13 residues long. V was trimmed by 3 bases and J by 5 bases, leaving 11 bases between them. Germline V gives CDR1 KGHSH, CDR2 LQKENI. As DNA, the CDR3 is TGTGCCAGCTCACCGCAGGTGCGGGACGAGCAGTACTTC. Amino acid sequence: CASSPQVRDEQYF.

The chain couples TRBV5-6 to TRBJ2-1; D is unclear. The CDR3 is 15 amino acids. V lost 0 bases, J lost 12 bases, and 19 bases lay in between. Germline CDR1 reads SGHDT; CDR2 reads YYEEEE. CDR3 bases: TGTGCCAGCAGCTTGGTGGGCATGATGACCGTCCCGCAGTTCTTC. Protein sequence: CASSLVGMMTVPQFF.

The gene calls are TRBV10-3 and TRBJ2-7; the match to TRBD2 covers 9 bases. V lost 6 bases to trimming and J lost 1 base; unmatched junction nucleotides: 1. The CDR3 has 13 amino acids. Germline loops: CDR1 ENHRY, CDR2 SYGVKD. The CDR3 protein is CAIRLAGSYEQYF. For the CDR3, the DNA is TGTGCCATCAGGCTAGCGGGGTCCTACGAGCAGTACTTC.

The rearrangement joins TRBV14 to TRBJ1-1; D not resolved. Trimming removed 0 bases from V and 6 bases from J, with 5 bases in between. There are 12 residues in the CDR3. Germline V gene data show CDR1 as SGHDN and CDR2 as FVKESK. As DNA, the CDR3 is TGTGCCAGCAGCCAAGATTACCCTGAAGCTTTCTTT. This sequence encodes CASSQDYPEAFF.

V is TRBV25-1 and J is TRBJ2-3, with a tentative D call TRBD2 (6 bases). The CDR3 totals 14 residues. The V end lost 3 bases, the J end lost 5 bases, and 12 bases lay between the germline ends. The germline V gene has CDR1 MGHDK and CDR2 SYGVNS. The CDR3 region has the DNA TGTGCCAGCAGTGATCTCGGAGCGGGAGATACGCAGTATTTT. Its protein is CASSDLGAGDTQYF.

The gene calls are TRBV19 and TRBJ1-1, with D perhaps matching TRBD1 (5 bases). This CDR3 comprises 14 residues. V lost 7 bases to trimming and J lost 6 bases, with 18 bases between them. CDR1 LNHDA and CDR2 SQIVND come from the germline V gene (reference sequence). In DNA form, the CDR3 reads TGTGCCAGTACCCCGGGGAGGGGCCTGGCTGAAGCTTTCTTT. Protein sequence: CASTPGRGLAEAFF.